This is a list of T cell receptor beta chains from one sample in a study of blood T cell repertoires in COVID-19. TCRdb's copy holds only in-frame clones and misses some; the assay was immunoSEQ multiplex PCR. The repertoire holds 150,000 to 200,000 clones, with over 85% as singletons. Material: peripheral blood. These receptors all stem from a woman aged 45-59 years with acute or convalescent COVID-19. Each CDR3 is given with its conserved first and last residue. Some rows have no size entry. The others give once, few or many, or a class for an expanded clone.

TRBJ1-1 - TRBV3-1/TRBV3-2 CASSQEEGRTEAFF
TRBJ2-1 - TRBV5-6 CASSLAGSSSDEQFF
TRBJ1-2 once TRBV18 CASSPAAGAGGYTF
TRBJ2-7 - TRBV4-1 CASSYRDRGANEQYF
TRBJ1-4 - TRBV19 CASSSRTGGVEKLFF
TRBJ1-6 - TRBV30 CAWTIDSANSPLHF
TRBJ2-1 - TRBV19 CASSISPSGRGYNEQFF
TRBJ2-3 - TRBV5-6 CASSLAGFGEDTQYF
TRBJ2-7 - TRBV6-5 CASSYSTFSYEQYF
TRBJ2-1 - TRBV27 CASSRLGVSSYNEQFF
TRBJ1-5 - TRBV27 CASSSTGYGNQPQHF
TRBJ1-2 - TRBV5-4 CASSYTTGDYGYTF
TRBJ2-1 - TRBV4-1 CASSQPGANNEQFF
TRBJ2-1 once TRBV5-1 CASSYRGQGGNEQFF
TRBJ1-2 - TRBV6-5 CASRRPGQGVESF
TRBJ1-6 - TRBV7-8 CASSFHDGISPLHF
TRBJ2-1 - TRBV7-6 CASSDNPIASSYNEQFF
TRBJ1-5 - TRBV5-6 CASSLGSIGGYDNQPQHF
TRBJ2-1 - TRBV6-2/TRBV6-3 CASSSTGTSLNEQFF
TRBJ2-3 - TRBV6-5 CASSSRRETYTDTQYF
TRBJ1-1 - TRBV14 CASSQGTGAVEAFF
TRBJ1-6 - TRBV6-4 CASSEQGLRSPLHF
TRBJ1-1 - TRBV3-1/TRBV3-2 CASSQDNRPNTEAFF
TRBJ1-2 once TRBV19 CASSIDTTGGEGYTF
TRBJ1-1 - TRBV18 CASSLTVNTEAFF
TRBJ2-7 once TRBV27 CASSRGAYEQYF
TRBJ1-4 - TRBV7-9 CASSSRESRTGIEKLFF
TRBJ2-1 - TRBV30 CAWSEAGGLNEQFF
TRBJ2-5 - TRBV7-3 CASSRDKQETQYF
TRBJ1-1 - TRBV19 CGSGQGDTEAFF
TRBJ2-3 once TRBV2 CASKRTVTDTQYF
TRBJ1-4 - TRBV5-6 CASSLRQALGREKLFF
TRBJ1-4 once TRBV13 CASSQTGNNEKLFF
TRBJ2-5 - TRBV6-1 CASSETLTEPKETQYF
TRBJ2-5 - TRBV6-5 CASSSLAGGETQYF
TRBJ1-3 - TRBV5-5 CASSQDRARGNTIYF
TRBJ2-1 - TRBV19 CASSIGGGPYNEQFF
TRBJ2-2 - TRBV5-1 CASSLGLKEVVGTGDTGELFF
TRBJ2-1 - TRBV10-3 CAISGSSGRNEQFF
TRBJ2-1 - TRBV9 CASTSGGAYNEQFF
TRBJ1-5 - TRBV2 CASSGDSNQPQHF
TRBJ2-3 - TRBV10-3 CAITGTSGASTDTQYF
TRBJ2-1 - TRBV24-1 CATSDPAESSYNEQFF
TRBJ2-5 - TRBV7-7 CASSLPGQETQYF
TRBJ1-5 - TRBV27 CASSSPGQGLNQPQHF
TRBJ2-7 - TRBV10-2 CASRETSGSFGEQYF
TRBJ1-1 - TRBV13 CASSPTGGWINTEAFF
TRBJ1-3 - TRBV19 CASSIGRGAGNTIYF
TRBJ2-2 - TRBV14 CASSPGTHTGELFF
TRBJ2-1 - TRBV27 CASSFYSGTGSGEQFF
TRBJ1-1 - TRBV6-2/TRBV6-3 CASSWPETGPREAFF